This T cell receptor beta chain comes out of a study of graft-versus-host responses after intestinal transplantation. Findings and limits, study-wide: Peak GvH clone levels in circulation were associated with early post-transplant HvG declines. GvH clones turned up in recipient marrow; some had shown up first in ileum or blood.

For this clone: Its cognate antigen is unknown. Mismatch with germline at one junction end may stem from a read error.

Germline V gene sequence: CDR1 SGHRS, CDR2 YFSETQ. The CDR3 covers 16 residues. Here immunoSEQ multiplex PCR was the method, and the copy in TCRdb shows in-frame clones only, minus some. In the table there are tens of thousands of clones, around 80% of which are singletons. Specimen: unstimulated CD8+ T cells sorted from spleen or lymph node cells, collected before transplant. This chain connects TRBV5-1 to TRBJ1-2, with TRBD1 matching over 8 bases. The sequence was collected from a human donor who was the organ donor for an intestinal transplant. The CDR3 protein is CASSLVGQGVDDGYTF. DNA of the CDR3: TGCGCCAGCAGTTTGGTAGGACAGGGAGTAGATGATGGCTACACCTTC. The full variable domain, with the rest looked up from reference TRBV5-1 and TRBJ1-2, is KAGVTQTPRYLIKTRGQQVTLSCSPISGHRSVSWYQQTPGQGLQFLFEYFSETQRNKGNFPGRFSGRQFSNSRSEMNVSTLELGDSALYLCASSLVGQGVDDGYTFGSGTRLTVV.